The rows below give T cell receptor beta chains drawn from one sample of a study of brain T cells in children with intractable seizures. Generated by immunoSEQ multiplex PCR, the TCRdb table keeps only in-frame clones and is missing some. The sample shows over 95,000 clones, 94% of them seen only once. The material was peripheral blood, obtained at surgery. These receptors originate from a boy less than two years old with hemimegalencephaly and intractable seizures. The CDR3 runs from the conserved cysteine through the conserved F or W. Fields, in order: clone size, J gene, D gene, V gene, CDR3 DNA, CDR3 protein. D genes are given only for firm matches. The size of a clone is reported for some rows only, either as once, few or many, or as a class for expanded clones.

abundance: -; j_gene: TRBJ1-1; d_gene: -; v_gene: TRBV28; CDR3nt: TGTGCCAGCAGGACCCTACCTAACACTGAAGCTTTCTTT; CDR3aa: CASRTLPNTEAFF
abundance: -; j_gene: TRBJ1-6; d_gene: -; v_gene: TRBV6-5; CDR3nt: TGTGCCAGCAGTCGGTTGGGGTCTGGGTCACCCCTCCACTTT; CDR3aa: CASSRLGSGSPLHF
abundance: once; j_gene: TRBJ2-1; d_gene: -; v_gene: TRBV30; CDR3nt: TGTGCCTGGAGTGTACTGCGGGAGCAGTTCTTC; CDR3aa: CAWSVLREQFF
abundance: once; j_gene: TRBJ2-7; d_gene: TRBD2; v_gene: TRBV6-5; CDR3nt: TGTGCCAGCAGTTACGGACCAGCGGGAGGGTTCTACGAGCAGTACTTC; CDR3aa: CASSYGPAGGFYEQYF
abundance: -; j_gene: TRBJ1-6; d_gene: -; v_gene: TRBV4-1; CDR3nt: TGCGCCAGCAGCCAAGATCTCCCCGGGGGGATAGGCAATAATTCACCCCTCCACTTT; CDR3aa: CASSQDLPGGIGNNSPLHF
abundance: -; j_gene: TRBJ2-3; d_gene: TRBD2; v_gene: TRBV3-1/TRBV3-2; CDR3nt: TGTGCCAGCAGCCAAGATCTAGCGGGAGGAGTAGATACGCAGTATTTT; CDR3aa: CASSQDLAGGVDTQYF
abundance: -; j_gene: TRBJ2-7; d_gene: TRBD2; v_gene: TRBV13; CDR3nt: TGTGCCAGCAGCTTATGGGTGGGTAGCGGGAAAGGCGAGCAGTACTTC; CDR3aa: CASSLWVGSGKGEQYF
abundance: -; j_gene: TRBJ2-7; d_gene: TRBD2; v_gene: TRBV19; CDR3nt: TGTGCCAGTAGTATAGGGCTAGCGGGAGTCTACGAGCAGTACTTC; CDR3aa: CASSIGLAGVYEQYF
abundance: -; j_gene: TRBJ2-3; d_gene: -; v_gene: TRBV9; CDR3nt: TGTGCCAGCAGCGTAGCTCGGGGCACAGATACGCAGTATTTT; CDR3aa: CASSVARGTDTQYF
abundance: once; j_gene: TRBJ1-1; d_gene: TRBD1; v_gene: TRBV6-5; CDR3nt: TGTGCCAGCAGTCGGACAGGGGGGGGCACTGAAGCTTTCTTT; CDR3aa: CASSRTGGGTEAFF
abundance: -; j_gene: TRBJ2-1; d_gene: TRBD2; v_gene: TRBV19; CDR3nt: TGTGCCAGCTCCGGGACTAGCGGGAGGGCCTACAATGAGCAGTTCTTC; CDR3aa: CASSGTSGRAYNEQFF
abundance: -; j_gene: TRBJ1-2; d_gene: TRBD1; v_gene: TRBV7-8; CDR3nt: TGTGCCAGCAGCTTAGGAGTCAGGGCAGGGGGCATTTATACTAACTATGGCTACACCTTC; CDR3aa: CASSLGVRAGGIYTNYGYTF
abundance: -; j_gene: TRBJ2-1; d_gene: -; v_gene: TRBV6-5; CDR3nt: TGTGCCAGCAGCCCCACGTGGGGGAGAGAGCAGTTCTTC; CDR3aa: CASSPTWGREQFF
abundance: -; j_gene: TRBJ2-3; d_gene: TRBD1; v_gene: TRBV28; CDR3nt: TGTGCCAGCAGTCTTGGACAGGGCGTCACAGATACGCAGTATTTT; CDR3aa: CASSLGQGVTDTQYF
abundance: -; j_gene: TRBJ1-1; d_gene: -; v_gene: TRBV3-1/TRBV3-2; CDR3nt: TGTGCCAGCAGCCAAGTAGTGCAGGGAAACACTGAAGCTTTCTTT; CDR3aa: CASSQVVQGNTEAFF
abundance: -; j_gene: TRBJ1-1; d_gene: -; v_gene: TRBV21-1; CDR3nt: TGTGCCAGCAGCAAAGGGGGCTCAGGCACTGAAGCTTTCTTT; CDR3aa: CASSKGGSGTEAFF
abundance: -; j_gene: TRBJ2-7; d_gene: TRBD1; v_gene: TRBV5-6; CDR3nt: TGTGCCAGCAGCTTGTGGAGGGACAGGGGCTACGAGCAGTACTTC; CDR3aa: CASSLWRDRGYEQYF
abundance: -; j_gene: TRBJ1-4; d_gene: -; v_gene: TRBV28; CDR3nt: TGTGCCAGCACCCCATGGACATCAACTAATGAAAAACTGTTTTTT; CDR3aa: CASTPWTSTNEKLFF